This TCR beta chain was sequenced during a study of T cell repertoires in cytomegalovirus infection. Study information: Recently identified HLA-C-restricted CMV epitopes were used, and well-studied HLA-B-restricted CMV epitopes were used as well. TCR beta signatures that were public indicated CMV infection and matching HLA type.

Germline CDR1 SGHDT, CDR2 YYEEEE. V lost 0 bases to trimming and J lost 11 bases, with 8 bases between them. CDR3 length: 11 amino acids. Study findings and constraints: There were carriers of CMV plus the relevant HLA, and cumulative public TCR beta family frequency identified them. CMV-specific HLA-C-restricted TCR beta clonotypes dominated the ex vivo response.

TCRdb fed the reads into MiXCR, producing one record per CDR3 protein. The sample has around 900,000 distinct CDR3 sequences; 31% are singletons. This clonotype was counted only a few times. What it binds is unknown. The chain uses TRBV5-6 and TRBJ1-1; D call uncertain. The origin of this receptor is a human donor in good health (CMV status not recorded). Some clones in this sample may be carry-over from other donors' samples. This material consisted of cultured CD8+ T cells from PBMCs, taken from culture after CMV antigen stimulation. The CDR3 spells CASSLEGLAFF. The CDR3, as DNA: TGTGCCAGCAGCTTGGAAGGACTGGCTTTCTTT.